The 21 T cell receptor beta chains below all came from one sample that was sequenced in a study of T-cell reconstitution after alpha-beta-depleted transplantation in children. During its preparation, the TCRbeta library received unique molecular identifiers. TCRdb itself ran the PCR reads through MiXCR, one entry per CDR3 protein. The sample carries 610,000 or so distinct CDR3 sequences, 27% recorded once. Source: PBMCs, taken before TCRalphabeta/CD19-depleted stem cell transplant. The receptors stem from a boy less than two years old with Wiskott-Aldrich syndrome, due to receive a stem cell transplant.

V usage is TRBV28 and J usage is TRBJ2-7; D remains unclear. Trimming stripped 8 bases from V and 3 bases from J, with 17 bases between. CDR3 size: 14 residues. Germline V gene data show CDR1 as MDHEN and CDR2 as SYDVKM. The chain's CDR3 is CASGSVATFYEQYF. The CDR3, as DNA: TGTGCCAGCGGGTCGGTAGCTACCTTCTACGAGCAGTACTTC.

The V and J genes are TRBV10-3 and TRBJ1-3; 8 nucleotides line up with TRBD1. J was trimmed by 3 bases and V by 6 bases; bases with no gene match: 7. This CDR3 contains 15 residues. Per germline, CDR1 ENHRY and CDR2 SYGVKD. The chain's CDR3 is CAISTGGGIGNTIYF. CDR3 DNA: TGTGCCATCAGCACAGGGGGAGGGATTGGAAACACCATATATTTT.

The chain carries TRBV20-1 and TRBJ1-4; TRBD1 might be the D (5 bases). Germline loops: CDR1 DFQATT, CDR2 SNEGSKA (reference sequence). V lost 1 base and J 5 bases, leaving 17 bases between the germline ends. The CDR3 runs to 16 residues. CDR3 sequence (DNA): TGCAGTGCTAGAGGGATGCGCGGGACGGCAAATGAAAAACTGTTTTTT. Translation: CSARGMRGTANEKLFF.

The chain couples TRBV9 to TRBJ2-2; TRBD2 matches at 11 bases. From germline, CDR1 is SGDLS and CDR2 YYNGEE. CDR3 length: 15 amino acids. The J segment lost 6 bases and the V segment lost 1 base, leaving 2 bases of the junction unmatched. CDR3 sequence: CASSVTSGSAGELFF. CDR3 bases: TGTGCCAGCAGCGTAACTAGCGGGAGTGCCGGGGAGCTGTTTTTT. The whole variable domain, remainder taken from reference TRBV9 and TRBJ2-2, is DSGVTQTPKHLITATGQRVTLRCSPRSGDLSVYWYQQSLDQGLQFLIQYYNGEERAKGNILERFSAQQFPDLHSELNLSSLELGDSALYFCASSVTSGSAGELFFGEGSRLTVL.

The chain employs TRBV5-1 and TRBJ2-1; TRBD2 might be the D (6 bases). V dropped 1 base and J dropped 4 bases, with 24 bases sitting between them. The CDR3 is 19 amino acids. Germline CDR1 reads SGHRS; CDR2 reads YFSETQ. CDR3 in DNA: TGCGCCAGCAGCTTGTTGGTACGGGTCCCGCGGGAAAGGTACAATGAGCAGTTCTTC. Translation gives CASSLLVRVPRERYNEQFF.

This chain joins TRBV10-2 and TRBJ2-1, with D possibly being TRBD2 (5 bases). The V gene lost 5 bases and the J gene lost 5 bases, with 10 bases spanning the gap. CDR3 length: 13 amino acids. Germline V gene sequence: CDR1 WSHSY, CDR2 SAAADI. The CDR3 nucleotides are TGCGCCAGCAGTCAGGACTTAAACAATGAGCAGTTCTTC. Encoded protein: CASSQDLNNEQFF.

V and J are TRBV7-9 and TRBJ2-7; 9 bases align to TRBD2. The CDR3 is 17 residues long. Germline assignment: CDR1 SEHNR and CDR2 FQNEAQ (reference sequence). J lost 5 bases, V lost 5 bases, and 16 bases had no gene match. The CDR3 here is CASSRQAGLADFHEQYF. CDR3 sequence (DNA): TGTGCCAGCAGCCGGCAAGCGGGACTAGCTGACTTCCACGAGCAGTACTTC.

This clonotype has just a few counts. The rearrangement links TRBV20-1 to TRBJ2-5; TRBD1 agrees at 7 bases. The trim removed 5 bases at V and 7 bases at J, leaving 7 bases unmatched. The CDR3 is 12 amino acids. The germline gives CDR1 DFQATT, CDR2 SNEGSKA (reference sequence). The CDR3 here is CSAADRAGTQYF. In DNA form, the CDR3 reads TGCAGTGCTGCCGACAGGGCCGGGACCCAGTACTTC.

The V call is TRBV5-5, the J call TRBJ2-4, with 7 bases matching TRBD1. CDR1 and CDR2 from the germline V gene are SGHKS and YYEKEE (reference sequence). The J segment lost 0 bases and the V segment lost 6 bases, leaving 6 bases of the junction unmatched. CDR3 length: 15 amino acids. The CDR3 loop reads CASTTGPIAKNIQYF. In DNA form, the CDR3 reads TGTGCCAGCACGACAGGGCCAATAGCCAAAAACATTCAGTACTTC.

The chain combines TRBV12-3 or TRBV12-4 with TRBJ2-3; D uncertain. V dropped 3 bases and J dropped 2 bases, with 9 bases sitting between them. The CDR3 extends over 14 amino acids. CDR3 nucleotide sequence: TGTGCCAGCAGTTTTTGGCCAGACACAGATACGCAGTATTTT. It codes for CASSFWPDTDTQYF.

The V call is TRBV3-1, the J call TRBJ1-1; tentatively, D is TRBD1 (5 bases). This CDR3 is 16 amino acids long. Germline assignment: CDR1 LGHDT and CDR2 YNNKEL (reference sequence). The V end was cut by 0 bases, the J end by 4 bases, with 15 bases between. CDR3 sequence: CASSQEPWVGGTEAFF. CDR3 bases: TGTGCCAGCAGCCAAGAACCGTGGGTCGGGGGCACTGAAGCTTTCTTT.

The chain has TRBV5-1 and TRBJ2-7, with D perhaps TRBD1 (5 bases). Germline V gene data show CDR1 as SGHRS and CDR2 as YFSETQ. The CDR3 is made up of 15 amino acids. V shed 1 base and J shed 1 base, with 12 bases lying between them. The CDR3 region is CASSLSPGMSYEQYF. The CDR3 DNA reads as TGCGCCAGCAGCTTGAGTCCAGGGATGTCCTACGAGCAGTACTTC.

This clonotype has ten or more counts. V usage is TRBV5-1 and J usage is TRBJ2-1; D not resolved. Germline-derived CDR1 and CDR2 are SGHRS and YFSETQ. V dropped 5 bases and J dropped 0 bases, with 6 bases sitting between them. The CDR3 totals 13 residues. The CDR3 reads CASRTSSYNEQFF. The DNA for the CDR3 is TGCGCCAGCAGGACGAGCTCCTACAATGAGCAGTTCTTC.

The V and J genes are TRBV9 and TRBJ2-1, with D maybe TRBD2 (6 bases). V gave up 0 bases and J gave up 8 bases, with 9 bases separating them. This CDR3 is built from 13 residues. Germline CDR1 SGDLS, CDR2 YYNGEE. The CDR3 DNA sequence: TGTGCCAGCAGCGTAGTCGGGAGCTATGAGCAGTTCTTC. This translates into CASSVVGSYEQFF. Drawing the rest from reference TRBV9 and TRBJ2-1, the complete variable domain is DSGVTQTPKHLITATGQRVTLRCSPRSGDLSVYWYQQSLDQGLQFLIQYYNGEERAKGNILERFSAQQFPDLHSELNLSSLELGDSALYFCASSVVGSYEQFFGPGTRLTVL.

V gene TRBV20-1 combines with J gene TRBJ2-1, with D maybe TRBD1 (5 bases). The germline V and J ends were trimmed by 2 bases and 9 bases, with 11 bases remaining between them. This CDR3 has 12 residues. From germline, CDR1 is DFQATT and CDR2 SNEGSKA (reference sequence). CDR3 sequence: CSARKGSTEQFF. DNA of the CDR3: TGCAGTGCTAGAAAGGGGTCTACTGAGCAGTTCTTC.

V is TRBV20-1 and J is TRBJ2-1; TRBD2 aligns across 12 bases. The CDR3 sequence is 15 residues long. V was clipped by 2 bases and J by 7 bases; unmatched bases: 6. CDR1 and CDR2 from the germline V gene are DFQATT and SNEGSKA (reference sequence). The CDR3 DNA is TGCAGTGCTAGACGGACTAGCGGGGATCTTAATGAGCAGTTCTTC. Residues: CSARRTSGDLNEQFF.

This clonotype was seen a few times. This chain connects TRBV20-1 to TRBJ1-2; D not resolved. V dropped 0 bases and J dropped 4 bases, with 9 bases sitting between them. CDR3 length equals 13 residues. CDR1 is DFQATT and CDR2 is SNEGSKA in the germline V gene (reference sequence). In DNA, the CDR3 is TGCAGTGCTAGAGATGACGGCTCCTATGGCTACACCTTC. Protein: CSARDDGSYGYTF.

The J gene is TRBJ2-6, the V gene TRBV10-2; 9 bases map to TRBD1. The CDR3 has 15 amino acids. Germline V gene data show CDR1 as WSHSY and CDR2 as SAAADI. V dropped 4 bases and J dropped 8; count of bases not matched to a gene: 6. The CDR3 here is CASSGRDRVPNVLTF. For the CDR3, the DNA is TGCGCCAGCAGTGGTCGGGACAGGGTCCCCAACGTCCTGACTTTC.

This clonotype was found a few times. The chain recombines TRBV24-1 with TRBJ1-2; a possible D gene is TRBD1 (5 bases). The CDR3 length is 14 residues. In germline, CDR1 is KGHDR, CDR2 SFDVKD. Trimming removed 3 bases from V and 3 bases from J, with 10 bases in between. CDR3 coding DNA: TGTGCCACCAGTGATGCCCGGGACGACTATGGCTACACCTTC. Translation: CATSDARDDYGYTF.

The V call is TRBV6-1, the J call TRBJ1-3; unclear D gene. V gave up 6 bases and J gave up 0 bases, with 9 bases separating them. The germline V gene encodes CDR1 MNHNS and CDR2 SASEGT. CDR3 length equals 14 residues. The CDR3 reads CASRIRGSGNTIYF. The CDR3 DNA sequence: TGTGCCAGCAGGATCCGAGGCTCTGGAAACACCATATATTTT.

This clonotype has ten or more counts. CDR3 amino acids: CASSFGLAGSYNEQFF. The CDR3 nucleotides read TGCGCCAGCAGCTTTGGGCTAGCGGGATCCTACAATGAGCAGTTCTTC. The chain has TRBV5-1 and TRBJ2-1; 9 bases line up with TRBD2. V dropped 2 bases and J dropped 1; count of bases not matched to a gene: 4. CDR1 SGHRS and CDR2 YFSETQ come from the germline V gene. CDR3 size: 16 residues.